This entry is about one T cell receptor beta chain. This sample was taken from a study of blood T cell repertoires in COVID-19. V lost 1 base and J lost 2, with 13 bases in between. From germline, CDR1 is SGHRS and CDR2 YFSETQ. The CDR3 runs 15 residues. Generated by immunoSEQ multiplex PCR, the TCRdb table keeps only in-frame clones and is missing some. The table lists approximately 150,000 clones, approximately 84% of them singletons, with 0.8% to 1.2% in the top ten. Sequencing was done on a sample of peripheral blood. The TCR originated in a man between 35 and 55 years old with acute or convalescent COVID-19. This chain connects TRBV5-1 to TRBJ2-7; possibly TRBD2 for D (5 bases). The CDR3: CASSLITGITYEQYF. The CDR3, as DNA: TGCGCCAGCAGCTTGATTACGGGGATTACCTACGAGCAGTACTTC.